Listed below are T cell receptor beta chains from one sample, sequenced in a study of T cell repertoires in cytomegalovirus infection. MiXCR, run by TCRdb on the reads, gives a single entry per CDR3 protein. The data show around 140,000 distinct CDR3 sequences, about 31% seen once. Which antigens these TCRs recognize remains unknown. The sample consisted of CD8+ T cells from cultured PBMCs, taken from culture after CMV antigen stimulation. These receptors were collected from a human donor in good health (CMV status not recorded). Some clones in this sample may be carry-over from other donors' samples. CDR3s include the opening cysteine and the closing phenylalanine or tryptophan. Rows give clone size only sometimes, using once, few, many, or a class for an expanded clone.

TRBV12-5 few CASGTGGPYEQYF
TRBV6-5 . CASSFRGVGYEQYF
TRBV28 few CASSLTGADTEAFF
TRBV28 . CASSLDSGGVRDTQYF
TRBV6-4 . CASSALSGGLTDTQYF
TRBV7-2 medium-sized CASSLGLAVIYGYTF
TRBV6-6 . CASTTENTEAFF
TRBV28 few CASSLWSGGRTYEQYF
TRBV27 . CASSPRQDITDTQYF
TRBV24-1 . CATSDVENTGELFF
TRBV20-1 . CSARLGGDRANQPQHF
TRBV7-9 many CASVPGMNTEAFF
TRBV28 many CASRNPTGEPQHF
TRBV7-8 . CASSLVVVGTATDTQYF
TRBV7-4 few CASSSPRGHEQYF
TRBV7-9 . CASSRPGHPYEQYF
TRBV19 few CATATPALGEAFF
TRBV5-5 many CASSLGISGANVLTF
TRBV11-2 . CASTLLGDYNEQFF
TRBV4-1 few CASSQDSPRTDTQYF
TRBV7-6 few CASSFYGNNEQFF
TRBV10-3 few CAISPSGGEETQYF
TRBV6-5 . CASSYRQGSEAFF
TRBV7-2 . CASSLAGGPETQYF
TRBV7-2 . CASSFSGGSYEQYF
TRBV5-1 . CASSTGLAPTLYNEQFF
TRBV9 . CASSGTSGGATGELFF
TRBV28 . CASSFRTGYNSPLHF
TRBV7-9 . CASSGGHQYYEQYF
TRBV7-2 few CASSFDGTGYQEKLFF
TRBV2 . CASKDRAAYGYTF
TRBV10-3 . CAISESLRDTSNTEAFF
TRBV7-9 few CASSWEVLRSAKETQYF
TRBV18 . CASSPWTGLQIGTQYF
TRBV6-1 many CASSEARGFGNQPQHF